One and the same sample provided the 22 T cell receptor beta chains below, sequenced in a study of cytomegalovirus exposure and HLA in healthy donors. Use of 60 Vbeta and 13 Jbeta primers characterized the PCR. Measured with immunoSEQ multiplex PCR; TCRdb has only the in-frame clones, and not every one. The sample has 60,000 to 85,000 clones; about 79% are singletons. Material: PBMCs. The receptors were sampled from a man in his 70s in good health and CMV-seropositive.

The J gene is TRBJ2-7, the V gene TRBV2; D possibly corresponds to TRBD1 (5 bases). Trimming removed 4 bases at V and 3 bases at J, with 10 bases between. Germline V gives CDR1 SNHLY, CDR2 FYNNEI. The CDR3 has 13 residues. In DNA form, the CDR3 reads TGTGCCAGCAGTGGTAGGCAGGGCTACGAGCAGTACTTC. This translates into CASSGRQGYEQYF.

The rearrangement joins TRBV13 to TRBJ1-3; D remains unclear. CDR1 and CDR2 (germline): PRHDT, FYEKMQ (reference sequence). V was cut by 4 bases and J by 0 bases, with 7 bases left in between. This CDR3 spans 14 amino acids. CDR3 region: CASSSTVSGNTIYF. CDR3 nucleotide sequence: TGTGCCAGCAGCTCCACGGTCTCTGGAAACACCATATATTTT.

This sequence joins TRBV7-8 and TRBJ1-4, with D perhaps matching TRBD1 (5 bases). This CDR3 has 12 amino acids. Trimming stripped 8 bases from V and 7 bases from J, with 11 bases between. In germline, CDR1 is SGHVS, CDR2 FQNEAQ. The CDR3 is CASRGAGEKLFF. For the CDR3, the DNA is TGTGCCAGCCGCGGGGCGGGTGAAAAACTGTTTTTT.

The genes are TRBV19 and TRBJ2-7, with 8 bases matching TRBD1. V shed 6 bases, J shed 2 bases, and the junction held 6 bases outside the gene matches. CDR3 length: 14 residues. Germline CDR1 LNHDA, CDR2 SQIVND (reference sequence). CDR3 DNA: TGTGCCAGTAGGCCGGGACAGGCGACCTACGAGCAGTACTTC. This gives the protein CASRPGQATYEQYF.

The chain joins TRBV7-3 to TRBJ2-3, with 13 bases that match TRBD2. The CDR3 runs 14 residues. Per germline, CDR1 SGHTA and CDR2 FQGTGA. The J segment lost 5 bases and the V segment lost 6 bases, leaving 2 bases of the junction unmatched. The CDR3 protein is CASRLAGGEDTQYF. CDR3 DNA: TGTGCCAGCAGACTAGCGGGGGGGGAAGATACGCAGTATTTT.

The chain combines TRBV29-1 with TRBJ2-1; no clear D gene. The length of the CDR3 is 13 residues. In germline, CDR1 is SQVTM, CDR2 ANQGSEA. The CDR3 is CSVDRSSYNEQFF. The DNA for the CDR3 is TGCAGTGTAGATAGGAGCTCCTACAATGAGCAGTTCTTC.

The J gene is TRBJ2-7, the V gene TRBV2; tentatively, D is TRBD2 (6 bases). Trimming stripped 6 bases from V and 1 base from J, with 13 bases between. Germline assignment: CDR1 SNHLY and CDR2 FYNNEI. This CDR3 has 14 residues. This CDR3 is CASRGGGLSYEQYF. CDR3 coding DNA: TGTGCCAGCAGGGGGGGTGGACTTTCCTACGAGCAGTACTTC.

The rearrangement uses TRBV28 and TRBJ2-2, with TRBD2 matching over 11 bases. Trimming at V came to 7 bases and at J to 5 bases, leaving 3 bases not matched to a gene. CDR3 length equals 14 residues. Germline values: CDR1 MDHEN, CDR2 SYDVKM. The CDR3 loop is CASTTSGGTGELFF. In DNA form, the CDR3 reads TGTGCCAGCACAACTAGCGGGGGAACCGGGGAGCTGTTTTTT.

V gene TRBV4-2 combines with J gene TRBJ2-1, with TRBD2 identical over 8 bases. The CDR3 has 16 amino acids. V lost 0 bases to trimming and J lost 10 bases; unmatched junction nucleotides: 11. Germline lookup yields CDR1 LGHNA and CDR2 YNFKEQ. The CDR3 here is CASSQDFTSGLWEQFF. CDR3 nucleotide sequence: TGTGCCAGCAGCCAAGATTTTACTAGCGGCCTATGGGAGCAGTTCTTC.

This clone was recorded a few times. CDR3 sequence: CAALGGPGELFF. CDR3 in DNA: TGTGCCGCCCTAGGGGGACCCGGGGAGCTGTTTTTT. V usage is TRBV6-1 and J usage is TRBJ2-2; maybe TRBD1 (6 bases). The CDR3 totals 12 residues. From germline, CDR1 is MNHNS and CDR2 SASEGT. V lost 11 bases and J 6 bases, leaving 13 bases between the germline ends.

This clone showed up just once. CDR3 residues: CASSLGGLYNEQFF. CDR3 nucleotide sequence: TGTGCCAGCAGCTTAGGGGGCTTGTACAATGAGCAGTTCTTC. The genes are TRBV7-2 and TRBJ2-1, with D possibly TRBD1 on 5 matching bases. CDR3 length: 14 amino acids. V was shortened by 1 base and J by 4 bases, with 8 bases between the two germline ends. The germline V gene has CDR1 SGHTA and CDR2 FQGNSA. Full variable domain (outside the CDR3, taken from reference TRBV7-2 and TRBJ2-1): GAGVSQSPSNKVTEKGKDVELRCDPISGHTALYWYRQSLGQGLEFLIYFQGNSAPDKSGLPSDRFSAERTGGSVSTLTIQRTQQEDSAVYLCASSLGGLYNEQFFGPGTRLTVL.

V usage is TRBV6-5 and J usage is TRBJ2-2; a possible D gene is TRBD1 (5 bases). CDR3 length equals 16 residues. Between the trimmed V and J ends, which lost 0 bases and 6 bases, there was a span of 14 bases. Germline lookup yields CDR1 MNHEY and CDR2 SVGAGI. The CDR3 region is CASSYSGPATPGELFF. The CDR3 DNA reads as TGTGCCAGCAGTTACTCGGGGCCCGCCACGCCCGGGGAGCTGTTTTTT.

The chain links TRBV2 to TRBJ2-5; perhaps TRBD1 as D (5 bases). This CDR3 is built from 14 residues. CDR1 is SNHLY and CDR2 is FYNNEI in the germline V gene. Trimming pared 0 bases from V and 4 bases from J, leaving 9 bases between. The CDR3 loop reads CASSEATGVETQYF. DNA for the CDR3: TGTGCCAGCAGTGAAGCAACAGGCGTAGAGACCCAGTACTTC.

The gene calls are TRBV4-3 and TRBJ2-2; D is unclear. V was trimmed by 0 bases and J by 0 bases, leaving 5 bases between them. The CDR3 contains 15 residues. Germline V gene data show CDR1 as LGHNA and CDR2 as YSLEER. CDR3 sequence: CASSQEFTNTGELFF. The DNA of the CDR3 is TGCGCCAGCAGCCAAGAGTTTACGAACACCGGGGAGCTGTTTTTT.

The J gene is TRBJ1-5, the V gene TRBV28; 7 bases line up with TRBD1. J lost 7 bases, V lost 9 bases, and 9 bases had no gene match. Germline V gene data show CDR1 as MDHEN and CDR2 as SYDVKM. This CDR3 contains 13 residues. The CDR3 DNA sequence: TGTGCCAGTTCGACAGGGTGGGAACAGCCCCAGCATTTT. Residues: CASSTGWEQPQHF.

J is TRBJ1-5 and V is TRBV5-1; weak D call: TRBD1 (5 bases). The CDR3 totals 15 residues. V lost 3 bases, J lost 2 bases, and 12 bases lay in between. From germline, CDR1 is SGHRS and CDR2 YFSETQ. The CDR3 loop is CASSWGPEGNQPQHF. The CDR3 coding sequence is TGCGCCAGCAGCTGGGGCCCCGAGGGCAATCAGCCCCAGCATTTT.

This clone came up a few times. The rearrangement links TRBV2 to TRBJ1-1, with D possibly being TRBD1 (6 bases). Germline V gene data show CDR1 as SNHLY and CDR2 as FYNNEI. This CDR3 comprises 14 residues. Trimming left V 4 bases short and J 3 bases short, with 12 bases between. CDR3 sequence (DNA): TGTGCCAGCAGTGCACAGGGAAGGGACACTGAAGCTTTCTTT. This encodes CASSAQGRDTEAFF.

The rearrangement uses TRBV11-2 and TRBJ1-4, with 7 bases lining up with TRBD1. Germline V gene sequence: CDR1 SGHAT, CDR2 FQNNGV. The CDR3 length is 15 residues. V shed 5 bases, J shed 8 bases, and the junction held 11 bases outside the gene matches. In nucleotides, the CDR3 is TGTGCCAGCAGCATGGGTGACAGGGATGTGGAAAAACTGTTTTTT. Translating gives CASSMGDRDVEKLFF.

The chain uses TRBV6-4 and TRBJ2-3; 12 bases line up with TRBD2. This CDR3 comprises 17 residues. J lost 7 bases, V lost 2 bases, and 10 bases had no gene match. Germline V lookup: CDR1 MRHNA, CDR2 SNTAGT. This CDR3 is CASSDTGLAGIPYTQYF. The DNA of the CDR3 is TGTGCCAGCAGTGACACAGGACTAGCGGGAATCCCGTATACGCAGTATTTT.

This rearrangement joins TRBV28 to TRBJ1-1, with no clear D. The CDR3 covers 11 residues. Trimming took 4 bases from V and 3 from J, leaving 3 bases between them. Germline CDR1 is MDHEN and CDR2 is SYDVKM. The CDR3 DNA sequence: TGTGCCAGCAGTTCTTACACTGAAGCTTTCTTT. It yields the protein CASSSYTEAFF.

J is TRBJ2-7 and V is TRBV7-6; TRBD1 might be the D (6 bases). Germline V CDR1 and CDR2: SGHVS, FNYEAQ. With 5 bases removed from V and 5 bases from J, the gap between germline ends came to 13 bases. The CDR3 consists of 13 residues. In DNA form, the CDR3 reads TGTGCCAGCAGCCTCGCCCAGGGGAACGAGCAGTACTTC. Protein sequence: CASSLAQGNEQYF.

For the CDR3, the DNA is TGTGCCAGCAGCTTAGCCGGGGGAGAGGGAGTAACTAACTATGGCTACACCTTC. It yields the protein CASSLAGGEGVTNYGYTF. J is TRBJ1-2 and V is TRBV7-9, with D possibly matching TRBD1 (5 bases). The CDR3 is 18 residues long. Germline-derived CDR1 and CDR2 are SEHNR and FQNEAQ (reference sequence). The V and J ends lost 0 bases and 0 bases respectively, with 17 bases between them.